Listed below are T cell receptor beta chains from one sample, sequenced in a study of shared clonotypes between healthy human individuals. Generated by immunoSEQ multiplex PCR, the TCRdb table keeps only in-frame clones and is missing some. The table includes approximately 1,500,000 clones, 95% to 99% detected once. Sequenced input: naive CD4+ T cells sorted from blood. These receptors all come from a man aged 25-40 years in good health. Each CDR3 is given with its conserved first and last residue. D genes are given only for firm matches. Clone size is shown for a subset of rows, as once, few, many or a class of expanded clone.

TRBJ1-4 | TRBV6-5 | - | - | CASSPYRRLNEKLFF | TGTGCCAGCAGTCCCTACAGGCGGTTGAATGAAAAACTGTTTTTT
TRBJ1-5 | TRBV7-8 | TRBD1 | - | CASSLLILGTGDQPQHF | TGTGCCAGCAGCTTATTAATTCTGGGGACAGGCGATCAGCCCCAGCATTTT
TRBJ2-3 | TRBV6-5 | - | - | CASRLGPTTPDTQYF | TGTGCCAGCAGGTTGGGACCAACTACTCCAGATACGCAGTATTTT
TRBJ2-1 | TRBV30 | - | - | CAWSPLLFEQFF | TGTGCCTGGAGTCCCCTCCTTTTTGAGCAGTTCTTC
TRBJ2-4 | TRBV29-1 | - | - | CSFIPQGSLHGIQYF | TGCAGCTTTATTCCTCAGGGATCACTACACGGCATTCAGTACTTC
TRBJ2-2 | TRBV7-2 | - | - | CASPGARDLTGELFF | TGTGCCAGCCCAGGGGCCAGGGACTTGACCGGGGAGCTGTTTTTT
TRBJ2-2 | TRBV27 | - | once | CASSLLGGTGELFF | TGTGCCAGCAGTTTGCTGGGTGGCACCGGGGAGCTGTTTTTT
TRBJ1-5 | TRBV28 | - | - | CASSLNQPQHF | TGTGCCAGCAGCCTCAATCAGCCCCAGCATTTT
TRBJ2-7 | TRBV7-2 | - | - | CASSLQGSSYEQYF | TGTGCCAGCAGCTTACAGGGTAGCTCCTACGAGCAGTACTTC
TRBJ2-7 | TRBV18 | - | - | CASSPGPLNHEQYF | TGTGCCAGCTCACCGGGACCCTTAAACCACGAGCAGTACTTC
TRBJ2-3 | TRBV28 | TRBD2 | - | CASSSPSWPSGRDTQYF | TGTGCCAGCAGTTCCCCCTCGTGGCCTAGCGGGAGAGATACGCAGTATTTT
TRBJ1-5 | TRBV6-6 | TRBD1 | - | CASNNPDRVNQPQHF | TGTGCCAGCAACAACCCCGACAGGGTCAATCAGCCCCAGCATTTT
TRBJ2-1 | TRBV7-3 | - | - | CASSPGLPGNEQFF | TGTGCCAGCAGCCCGGGACTGCCCGGCAATGAGCAGTTCTTC
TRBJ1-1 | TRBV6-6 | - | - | CASREQGGTEAFF | TGTGCCAGCAGGGAGCAGGGTGGCACTGAAGCTTTCTTT
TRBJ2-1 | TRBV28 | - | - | CASSLSSPNEQFF | TGTGCCAGCAGTTTATCCAGCCCCAATGAGCAGTTCTTC
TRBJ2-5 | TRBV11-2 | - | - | CASSSAPGTQYF | TGTGCCAGCAGCTCAGCTCCGGGGACCCAGTACTTC
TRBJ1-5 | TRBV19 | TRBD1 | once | CASDRGRYSNQPQHF | TGTGCCAGTGACAGGGGACGCTATAGCAATCAGCCCCAGCATTTT
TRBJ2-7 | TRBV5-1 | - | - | CASSLDPAATYEQYF | TGCGCCAGCAGCTTGGACCCGGCTGCGACCTACGAGCAGTACTTC
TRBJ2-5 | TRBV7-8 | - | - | CASSEQHQETQYF | TGTGCCAGCAGCGAACAGCACCAAGAGACCCAGTACTTC
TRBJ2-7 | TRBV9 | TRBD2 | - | CASSVDLAGGDEQYF | TGTGCCAGCAGCGTAGACCTAGCGGGAGGTGACGAGCAGTACTTC
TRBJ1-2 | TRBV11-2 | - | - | CASSPQSPSYGYTF | TGTGCCAGCAGCCCCCAATCGCCCTCCTATGGCTACACCTTC
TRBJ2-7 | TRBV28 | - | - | CASSGGGTVFYEQYF | TGTGCCAGCAGTGGAGGGGGGACAGTTTTCTACGAGCAGTACTTC
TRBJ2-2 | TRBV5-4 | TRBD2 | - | CASSPGGDGELFF | TGTGCCAGCAGCCCGGGGGGGGATGGGGAGCTGTTTTTT
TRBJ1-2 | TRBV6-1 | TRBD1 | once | CASSEELGRGKGYTF | TGTGCCAGCAGTGAAGAGTTGGGCAGGGGGAAGGGCTACACCTTC
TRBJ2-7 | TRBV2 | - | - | CASSGRTFYEQYF | TGTGCCAGCAGTGGCAGGACTTTCTACGAGCAGTACTTC
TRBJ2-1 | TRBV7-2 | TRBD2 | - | CASSPTPGGYNEQFF | TGTGCCAGCAGCCCGACCCCGGGAGGGTACAATGAGCAGTTCTTC
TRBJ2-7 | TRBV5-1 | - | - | CASSLVRSNYEQYF | TGCGCCAGCAGCTTGGTCAGGAGCAATTACGAGCAGTACTTC
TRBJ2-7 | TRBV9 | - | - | CASSVGRARLSEQYF | TGTGCCAGCAGCGTAGGGAGGGCCCGACTGAGCGAGCAGTACTTC
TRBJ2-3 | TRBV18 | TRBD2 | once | CASSQVRTSGSWDTQYF | TGTGCCAGCTCACAAGTTAGGACTAGCGGGAGTTGGGATACGCAGTATTTT
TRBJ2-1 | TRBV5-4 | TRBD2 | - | CASSQERGLGGNEQFF | TGTGCCAGCAGCCAGGAGAGGGGACTAGGGGGCAATGAGCAGTTCTTC
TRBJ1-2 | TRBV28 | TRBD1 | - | CASSYGTGVGYTF | TGTGCCAGCAGTTATGGGACAGGGGTTGGCTACACCTTC
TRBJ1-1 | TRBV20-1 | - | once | CSAGKGEAFF | TGCAGTGCTGGGAAGGGGGAAGCTTTCTTT
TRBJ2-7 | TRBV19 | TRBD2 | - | CASRRTSGDSSYEQYF | TGTGCCAGTAGGCGGACTAGCGGGGACAGCTCCTACGAGCAGTACTTC
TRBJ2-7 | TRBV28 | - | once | CASSPGGAAGVGEQYF | TGTGCCAGCAGTCCAGGGGGTGCGGCGGGAGTAGGGGAGCAGTACTTC
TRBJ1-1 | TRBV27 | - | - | CASSLLGAKSTEAFF | TGTGCCAGCAGTTTACTAGGGGCCAAGAGCACTGAAGCTTTCTTT
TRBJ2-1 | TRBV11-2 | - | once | CASSLIRSYNEQFF | TGTGCCAGCAGCTTGATTCGGAGCTACAATGAGCAGTTCTTC
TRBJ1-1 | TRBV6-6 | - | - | CASSRGAGNTEAFF | TGTGCCAGCAGTCGGGGGGCAGGCAACACTGAAGCTTTCTTT
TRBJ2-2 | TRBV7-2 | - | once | CASSLVGVVTGELFF | TGTGCCAGCTCCTTAGTAGGGGTGGTGACCGGGGAGCTGTTTTTT
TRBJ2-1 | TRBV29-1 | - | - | CSVAPLYSNEQFF | TGCAGCGTTGCTCCCCTTTACAGTAATGAGCAGTTCTTC
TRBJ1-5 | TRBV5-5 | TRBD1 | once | CASSLDGQGSNQPQHF | TGTGCCAGCAGCTTGGACGGACAGGGTAGCAATCAGCCCCAGCATTTT
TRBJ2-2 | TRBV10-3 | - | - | CAIRFSLTNTGELFF | TGTGCCATCAGATTCTCACTCACGAACACCGGGGAGCTGTTTTTT
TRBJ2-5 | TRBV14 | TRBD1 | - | CASSPRTGYETQYF | TGTGCCAGCAGCCCCCGGACAGGTTATGAGACCCAGTACTTC
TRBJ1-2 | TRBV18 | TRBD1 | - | CASSRNSGTDYGYTF | TGTGCCAGCTCTCGCAATTCCGGGACAGATTATGGCTACACCTTC